This T cell receptor (beta chain) was found in a study of blood T cell repertoires in COVID-19. Overall study: T cells, B-cell-depleted T cells, or PBMCs supplied cDNA or gDNA.

Germline values: CDR1 DFQATT, CDR2 SNEGSKA (reference sequence). Trimming pared 3 bases from V and 4 bases from J, leaving 10 bases between. The CDR3 is 13 residues long. TCRdb keeps only in-frame clones here, not all; method: immunoSEQ multiplex PCR. The sample lists a few hundred thousand clones; around 89% were seen once. This clone is a singleton in its sample. The V call is TRBV20-1, the J call TRBJ1-5; TRBD1 is a possible D gene (5 bases). Sequencing was carried out using PBMCs or T cells enriched from blood (not recorded which). This clonotype was sampled from a man aged 18-30 years who had recovered from COVID-19. The CDR3 is CSASDGGNQPQHF. The CDR3, as DNA: TGCAGTGCTAGTGACGGGGGGAATCAGCCCCAGCATTTT.